A selection of T cell receptor beta chains follows, all from one sample in a study of long-term antiretroviral therapy in people with HIV. The repertoire was sequenced with immunoSEQ multiplex PCR; TCRdb's copy has only in-frame clones and lacks some. This repertoire shows 25,000 to 30,000 clones, roughly 93% found once; its top ten account for 5% to 7%. The source material was unsorted PBMCs, sampled almost 6.7 years after starting antiretroviral therapy. These receptors came from a woman in her thirties or forties with HIV. The CDR3 runs from the conserved cysteine through the conserved F or W. Fields, in order: V gene, J gene, D gene, clone size, CDR3 protein, CDR3 DNA. A D gene is named only where the DNA matches it firmly. Part of the rows lack a size; the others show once, few, many or a class for expanded clones.

TRBV4-3,TRBJ1-3,TRBD1,once,CASSQESGQGFGNTIYF,TGCGCCAGCAGCCAAGAGTCTGGACAGGGTTTCGGAAACACCATATATTTT
TRBV4-3,TRBJ2-1,-,-,CASSQLAVPQGGYEQFF,TGCGCCAGCAGCCAACTTGCCGTCCCCCAGGGTGGGTATGAGCAGTTCTTC
TRBV11-2,TRBJ2-1,TRBD2,once,CASSVEGLAGGLYNEQFF,TGTGCCAGCAGCGTAGAGGGACTAGCGGGGGGGCTATACAATGAGCAGTTCTTC
TRBV4-3,TRBJ1-4,TRBD1,-,CASSLETGRAEKLFF,TGCGCCAGCAGCCTAGAGACAGGGAGGGCTGAAAAACTGTTTTTT
TRBV11-3,TRBJ1-1,-,-,CASSLGGTGTEAFF,TGTGCCAGCAGCTTAGGCGGCACGGGCACTGAAGCTTTCTTT
TRBV19,TRBJ2-7,-,-,CASSQRARTYEQYF,TGTGCCAGTAGTCAACGGGCGAGGACCTACGAGCAGTACTTC
TRBV5-6,TRBJ2-5,TRBD2,-,CASSLGRGGPETQYF,TGTGCCAGCAGCTTGGGGCGGGGGGGCCCAGAGACCCAGTACTTC
TRBV4-3,TRBJ2-3,-,-,CASSQVWGADTQYF,TGCGCCAGCAGCCAAGTTTGGGGGGCAGATACGCAGTATTTT
TRBV6-5,TRBJ1-2,-,-,CASSLNYGYTF,TGTGCCAGCAGCCTAAACTATGGCTACACCTTC
TRBV18,TRBJ2-7,-,-,CASSPRTASYEQYF,TGTGCCAGCTCACCGAGGACAGCGTCCTACGAGCAGTACTTC
TRBV11-3,TRBJ2-2,-,-,CASSLDSQGPNTGELFF,TGTGCCAGCAGCTTAGATTCCCAGGGGCCGAACACCGGGGAGCTGTTTTTT
TRBV25-1,TRBJ1-1,-,-,CASSEYGTEAFF,TGTGCCAGCAGTGAATATGGGACAGAAGCTTTCTTT
TRBV5-1,TRBJ2-1,TRBD2,-,CASAEGSGGAIGEQFF,TGCGCCAGCGCGGAGGGAAGCGGGGGGGCCATTGGTGAGCAGTTCTTC
TRBV2,TRBJ1-1,-,-,CASSDRPRTEAFF,TGTGCCAGCAGTGATAGACCCCGAACTGAAGCTTTCTTT
TRBV15,TRBJ1-2,-,-,CATSFKISYGYTF,TGTGCCACCAGTTTTAAGATTTCCTATGGCTACACCTTC
TRBV6-5,TRBJ1-2,-,-,CASRELGGINYGYTF,TGTGCCAGCAGGGAGCTGGGGGGAATTAACTATGGCTACACCTTC
TRBV6-5,TRBJ1-3,-,-,CASSYSITSGNTIYF,TGTGCCAGCAGTTACTCGATAACCTCTGGAAACACCATATATTTT
TRBV6-1,TRBJ2-1,-,-,CASRGGTAFYNEQFF,TGTGCCAGCAGAGGAGGGACAGCATTTTACAATGAGCAGTTCTTC
TRBV4-1,TRBJ2-7,TRBD1,-,CASRETGGSLYEQYF,TGCGCCAGCAGGGAGACAGGGGGCTCTCTCTACGAGCAGTACTTC
TRBV30,TRBJ2-3,TRBD2,-,CAWTSGGTDTQYF,TGTGCCTGGACTAGCGGGGGGACCGATACGCAGTATTTT
TRBV9,TRBJ2-1,TRBD2,-,CASSVGLAGGHEQFF,TGTGCCAGCAGCGTGGGACTAGCGGGGGGTCATGAGCAGTTCTTC
TRBV30,TRBJ1-1,-,-,CAWSVQDTEAFF,TGTGCCTGGAGTGTACAGGACACTGAAGCTTTCTTT
TRBV10-3,TRBJ2-2,-,-,CAIRSRSTGELFF,TGTGCCATCAGGAGCAGATCCACCGGGGAGCTGTTTTTT
TRBV10-3,TRBJ2-5,TRBD2,-,CAISESSLAGGQETQYF,TGTGCCATCAGTGAGTCCAGCCTAGCGGGGGGACAAGAGACCCAGTACTTC
TRBV9,TRBJ1-5,TRBD1,-,CASGQTGAGQPQHF,TGTGCCAGCGGCCAGACAGGGGCCGGGCAGCCCCAGCATTTT
TRBV4-2,TRBJ1-1,-,-,CASSQVGQVNTEAFF,TGTGCCAGCAGCCAAGTTGGTCAGGTGAACACTGAAGCTTTCTTT
TRBV7-9,TRBJ2-1,-,-,CASSLDFSYNEQFF,TGTGCCAGCAGCTTGGATTTCTCCTACAATGAGCAGTTCTTC
TRBV6-5,TRBJ2-3,TRBD2,-,CASSYSLAAGTDTQYF,TGTGCCAGCAGTTACAGCCTAGCGGCCGGCACAGATACGCAGTATTTT
TRBV5-1,TRBJ2-2,-,-,CASSSGINTGELFF,TGCGCCAGCAGCTCGGGGATCAACACCGGGGAGCTGTTTTTT
TRBV5-1,TRBJ2-3,-,-,CASSLSPTGTDTQYF,TGCGCCAGCAGCCTCTCTCCCACCGGCACAGATACGCAGTATTTT
TRBV4-1,TRBJ1-1,-,-,CASSQAPNTEAFF,TGCGCCAGCAGCCAAGCTCCGAACACTGAAGCTTTCTTT
TRBV5-6,TRBJ1-2,TRBD1,-,CASSFRSGGVNYGYTF,TGTGCCAGCAGCTTTCGATCAGGGGGAGTGAACTATGGCTACACCTTC
TRBV27,TRBJ2-7,-,-,CASSFGLPYEQYF,TGTGCCAGCAGTTTTGGCCTACCCTACGAGCAGTACTTC
TRBV11-2,TRBJ1-1,-,-,CASTPQREAFF,TGTGCCAGCACCCCCCAAAGGGAAGCTTTCTTT
TRBV5-1,TRBJ2-7,-,-,CASSLTGDQYEQYF,TGCGCCAGCAGCCTGACAGGAGACCAATACGAGCAGTACTTC
TRBV6-6,TRBJ2-2,TRBD2,-,CASRPLAGGETGELFF,TGTGCCAGCAGACCACTAGCGGGGGGTGAAACCGGGGAGCTGTTTTTT
TRBV6-5,TRBJ2-3,-,-,CASSYSGVSDTQYF,TGTGCCAGCAGTTACTCAGGAGTGTCAGATACGCAGTATTTT
TRBV7-9,TRBJ1-2,TRBD1,-,CASSLGTGRAVNYGYTF,TGTGCCAGCAGCCTCGGGACAGGGCGCGCCGTTAACTATGGCTACACCTTC
TRBV5-1,TRBJ1-1,-,-,CASSFGQTNTEAFF,TGCGCCAGCAGCTTTGGGCAGACGAACACTGAAGCTTTCTTT
TRBV9,TRBJ2-5,-,-,CASSLGTFTGGEETQYF,TGTGCCAGCAGCCTCGGGACATTCACTGGGGGAGAAGAGACCCAGTACTTC
TRBV2,TRBJ1-6,-,-,CASSEAGQGTGSPLHF,TGTGCCAGCAGTGAAGCTGGGCAGGGGACCGGTTCACCCCTCCACTTT
TRBV11-1,TRBJ2-7,TRBD2,-,CASSQSETGLAGETYEQYF,TGTGCCAGCAGCCAAAGCGAAACGGGACTAGCGGGTGAAACCTACGAGCAGTACTTC
TRBV4-3,TRBJ2-5,TRBD2,-,CASSQERGGARETQYF,TGCGCCAGCAGCCAGGAGCGCGGGGGGGCCCGGGAGACCCAGTACTTC
TRBV19,TRBJ1-5,TRBD1,-,CASTMGTGGFSNQPQHF,TGTGCCAGTACCATGGGGACAGGGGGCTTTAGCAATCAGCCCCAGCATTTT
TRBV10-1,TRBJ2-2,-,-,CASRQGEGGELFF,TGCGCCAGCAGGCAGGGTGAGGGCGGGGAGCTGTTTTTT
TRBV7-8,TRBJ2-3,-,-,CASSLATRSDTQYF,TGTGCCAGCAGCTTAGCGACCAGGTCAGATACGCAGTATTTT
TRBV6-1,TRBJ1-3,-,-,CASSEAGGPGNTIYF,TGTGCCAGCAGTGAAGCCGGGGGGCCCGGAAACACCATATATTTT
TRBV4-3,TRBJ2-3,TRBD2,-,CASSQGYSPRGDTQYF,TGCGCCAGCAGCCAAGGTTACAGCCCGCGGGGGGATACGCAGTATTTT